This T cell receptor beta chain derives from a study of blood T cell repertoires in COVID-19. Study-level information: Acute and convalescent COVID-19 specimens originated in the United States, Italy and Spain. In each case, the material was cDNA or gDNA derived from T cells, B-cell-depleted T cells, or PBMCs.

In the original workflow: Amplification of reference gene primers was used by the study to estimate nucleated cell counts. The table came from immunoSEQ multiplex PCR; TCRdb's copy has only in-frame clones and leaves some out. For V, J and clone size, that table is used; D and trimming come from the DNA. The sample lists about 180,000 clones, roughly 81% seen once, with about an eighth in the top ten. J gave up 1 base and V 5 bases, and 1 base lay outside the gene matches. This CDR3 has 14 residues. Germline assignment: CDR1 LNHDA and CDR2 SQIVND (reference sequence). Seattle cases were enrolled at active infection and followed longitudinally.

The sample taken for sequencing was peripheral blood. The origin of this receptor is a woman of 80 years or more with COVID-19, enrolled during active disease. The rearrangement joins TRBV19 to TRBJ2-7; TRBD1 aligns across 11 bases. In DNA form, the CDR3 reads TGTGCCAGTAGTCGGGACAGGGGGTCCTACGAGCAGTACTTC. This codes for CASSRDRGSYEQYF.